The clone carrying this TCR beta chain has ten or more counts. This entry comes from a study of CD8 T cells in ankylosing spondylitis. One entry per CDR3 protein results from TCRdb running MiXCR on the 5' RACE reads. In the table there are under 85,000 distinct CDR3 sequences, under 5.5% of which are singletons. Trimming took 1 base from V and 9 from J, leaving 12 bases between them. CDR1 and CDR2 (germline): MDHEN, SYDVKM. CDR3 length: 13 amino acids. The specimen sequenced was blood, either unsorted or a sorted T cell fraction (not recorded which). This clonotype originated in a male donor with ankylosing spondylitis or in good health (not recorded which). This chain joins TRBV28 and TRBJ2-5; D unclear. The CDR3 DNA follows: TGTGCCAGCAGTTTATTGGCAGATGGGTCCCAGTACTTC. Protein product: CASSLLADGSQYF.